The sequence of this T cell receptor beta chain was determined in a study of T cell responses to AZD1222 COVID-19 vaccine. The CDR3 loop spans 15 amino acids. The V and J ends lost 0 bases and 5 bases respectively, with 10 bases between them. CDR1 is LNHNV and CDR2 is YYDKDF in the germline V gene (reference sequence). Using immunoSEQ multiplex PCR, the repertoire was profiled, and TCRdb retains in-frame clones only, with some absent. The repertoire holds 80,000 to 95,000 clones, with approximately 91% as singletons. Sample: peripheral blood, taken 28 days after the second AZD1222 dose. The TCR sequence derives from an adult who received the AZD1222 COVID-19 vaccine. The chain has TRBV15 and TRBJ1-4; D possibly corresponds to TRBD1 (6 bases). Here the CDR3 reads CATSRDAGTNEKLFF. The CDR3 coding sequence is TGTGCCACCAGCAGAGATGCAGGGACAAATGAAAAACTGTTTTTT.